The TCR beta chain under discussion was sequenced for a study of T cells in Graves' hyperthyroidism and ophthalmopathy. Authors of the study amplified TCR beta CDR3 regions from RNA transcripts. In the first-round RT-PCR of the TCR CDR3, the HTBI primer set was used. TCRdb reprocessed the multiplex PCR reads with MiXCR, giving one entry per CDR3 protein. The data hold around 530,000 distinct CDR3 sequences, with 17% observed a single time. This clonotype was picked up a small number of times. The germline V gene has CDR1 SGDLS and CDR2 YYNGEE. V lost 5 bases and J 8 bases, leaving 13 bases between the germline ends. The CDR3 is 12 amino acids.

The chain is built from TRBV9 and TRBJ1-2; D is perhaps TRBD1 (5 bases). The TCR sequence derives from a woman younger than 35 with Graves' ophthalmopathy. The sequenced sample consisted of blood. The CDR3 is CASRGRGLGYTF. The CDR3 coding sequence is TGTGCCAGCAGGGGGAGGGGCTTGGGCTACACCTTC.